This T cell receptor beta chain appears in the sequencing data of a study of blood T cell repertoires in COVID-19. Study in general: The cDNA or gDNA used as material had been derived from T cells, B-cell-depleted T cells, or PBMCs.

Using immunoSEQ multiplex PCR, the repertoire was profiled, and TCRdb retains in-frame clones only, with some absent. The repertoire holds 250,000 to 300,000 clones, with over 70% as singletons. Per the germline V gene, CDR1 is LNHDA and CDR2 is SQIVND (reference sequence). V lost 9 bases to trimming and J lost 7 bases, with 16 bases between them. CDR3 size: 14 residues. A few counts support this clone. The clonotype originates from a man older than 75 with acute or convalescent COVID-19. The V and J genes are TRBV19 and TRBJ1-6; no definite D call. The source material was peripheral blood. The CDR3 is CASQVRTDNSPLHF. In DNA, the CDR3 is TGTGCCAGCCAGGTCCGGACTGACAATTCACCCCTCCACTTT. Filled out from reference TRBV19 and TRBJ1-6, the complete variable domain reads DGGITQSPKYLFRKEGQNVTLSCEQNLNHDAMYWYRQDPGQGLRLIYYSQIVNDFQKGDIAEGYSVSREKKESFPLTVTSAQKNPTAFYLCASQVRTDNSPLHFGNGTRLTVT.